A selection of T cell receptor beta chains follows, all from one sample in a study of T cell repertoires in cytomegalovirus infection. TCRdb itself ran the reads through MiXCR, one entry per CDR3 protein. The repertoire holds over 100,000 distinct CDR3 sequences, 16% seen once, with around 8.2% in the top ten. Sequencing was done on a sample of PBMCs. These receptors were collected from a human donor in good health (CMV status not recorded). Some clones in this sample may be carry-over from other donors' samples. Each CDR3 is given with its conserved first and last residue. Each record gives: clone size, J gene, V gene, D gene, CDR3 DNA, CDR3 protein. The D gene is left open where the match is weak. Where a row states a size, it is once, few, many or the class of an expanded clone; other rows omit it.

few | TRBJ2-3 | TRBV7-2 | - | TGTGCCAGCAGCTTAAATTTGGGGTCAGATACGCAGTATTTT | CASSLNLGSDTQYF
few | TRBJ1-2 | TRBV7-6 | - | TGTGCCACCTACCCTTCAGATGGCTACACCTTC | CATYPSDGYTF
- | TRBJ1-2 | TRBV19 | TRBD1 | TGTGCCAGTAGTATAACAGCAGGGGGTAACTATGGCTACACCTTC | CASSITAGGNYGYTF
- | TRBJ2-3 | TRBV11-2 | - | TGTGCCAGCAGCTTAGATCGCGAAAATACGCAGTATTTT | CASSLDRENTQYF
few | TRBJ2-7 | TRBV14 | - | TGTGCCAGCAGCCAAGGGCTGGGGACGAGCGAGCAGTACTTC | CASSQGLGTSEQYF
many | TRBJ1-5 | TRBV7-2 | TRBD1 | TGTGCCAGCAGCTCGGGACAGGTCCAGCCCCAGCATTTT | CASSSGQVQPQHF
- | TRBJ2-6 | TRBV3-1 | TRBD1 | TGTGCCAGCAGCCATGGACAGGGGATCCCCGGGGCCAACGTCCTGACTTTC | CASSHGQGIPGANVLTF
few | TRBJ2-7 | TRBV28 | TRBD1 | TGTGCCAGCAGTTCTTGGGACAGCTCCTACGAGCAGTACTTC | CASSSWDSSYEQYF
many | TRBJ2-5 | TRBV7-8 | TRBD2 | TGTGCCAGCAGCTTAGCTAGCGGGGGTTCACAAGAGACCCAGTACTTC | CASSLASGGSQETQYF
few | TRBJ2-5 | TRBV7-6 | TRBD1 | TGTGCCAGCAGCACGTACAGGGGTGTGGAGACCCAGTACTTC | CASSTYRGVETQYF
many | TRBJ2-3 | TRBV28 | - | TGTGCCAGCGGTTTGGGGGGGCGCACAGATACGCAGTATTTT | CASGLGGRTDTQYF
many | TRBJ2-3 | TRBV7-2 | - | TGTGCCAGCAGCTTAGGGGCAGGGCTTGAGTATTTT | CASSLGAGLEYF
many | TRBJ2-3 | TRBV12-3/TRBV12-4 | TRBD1 | TGTGCCAGCAGTATCGGACAGGGGTACACAGATACGCAGTATTTT | CASSIGQGYTDTQYF
- | TRBJ2-5 | TRBV4-2 | - | TGTGCCAGCAGCCAAGTCCGGCAGAACCAAGAGACCCAGTACTTC | CASSQVRQNQETQYF
many | TRBJ1-5 | TRBV7-8 | - | TGTGCCAGCAGCTTAGCCAGGGTTCTCAATAGCAATCAGCCCCAGCATTTT | CASSLARVLNSNQPQHF
many | TRBJ2-7 | TRBV10-3 | TRBD1 | TGTGCCATCAGTGGGGACAGGGGTGACTACGAGCAGTACTTC | CAISGDRGDYEQYF
many | TRBJ1-1 | TRBV5-6 | - | TGTGCCAGCAGCCCATACAGGAAGTTAGCCGGCGAGGCTTTCTTT | CASSPYRKLAGEAFF
many | TRBJ2-1 | TRBV6-2/TRBV6-3 | - | TGTGCCACCTTGACGGGACTTAACCTCAATGAGCAGTTCTTC | CATLTGLNLNEQFF
many | TRBJ2-4 | TRBV7-9 | - | TGTGCCAGCAGCTTGGCCGGGTCTGCCAAAAACATTCAGTACTTC | CASSLAGSAKNIQYF
few | TRBJ2-1 | TRBV20-1 | - | TGCAGTGCTCAGACCGACGGTAGCTCCTACAATGAGCAGTTCTTC | CSAQTDGSSYNEQFF
- | TRBJ1-1 | TRBV4-2 | - | TGTGCCAGCAGCCAAGAGGGGGACACTGAAGCTTTCTTT | CASSQEGDTEAFF
- | TRBJ2-1 | TRBV10-3 | - | TGTGCCATCAGTCCGGGTCTCCCCTACAATGAGCAGTTCTTC | CAISPGLPYNEQFF
- | TRBJ1-1 | TRBV6-5 | TRBD1 | TGTGCCAGCAGTTATTCCGGGACAGGGGCAAGAGTAGCTTTCTTT | CASSYSGTGARVAFF
- | TRBJ2-7 | TRBV2 | TRBD2 | TGTGCCAGCAGTGACGGGCTAGCGGGGTGGACCTACGAGCAGTACTTC | CASSDGLAGWTYEQYF
few | TRBJ2-1 | TRBV6-2/TRBV6-3 | - | TGTGCCAGCAGACCGGCAGGCTACAATGAGCAGTTCTTC | CASRPAGYNEQFF
many | TRBJ2-7 | TRBV7-2 | - | TGTGCCAGCAGCTACCGACAGAGATCCTACGAGCAGTACTTC | CASSYRQRSYEQYF
few | TRBJ2-7 | TRBV5-1 | - | TGCGCCAGCAGCCTCGATACCGGACTTAACTACGAGCAGTACTTC | CASSLDTGLNYEQYF
- | TRBJ1-2 | TRBV7-9 | - | TGTGCCAGCAGCTTAGACATCCGCTATGGCTACACCTTC | CASSLDIRYGYTF
- | TRBJ2-3 | TRBV5-4 | - | TGTGCCAGCAGCACTTCACACACAGATACGCAGTATTTT | CASSTSHTDTQYF
- | TRBJ1-5 | TRBV20-1 | - | TGCAGTGCTAGAGATCGGAGGAATGGGGATCAGCCCCAGCATTTT | CSARDRRNGDQPQHF
many | TRBJ2-7 | TRBV10-3 | TRBD2 | TGTGCCATCAGTGAGTCCCTAACTAGCGGAAGCTCCTACGAGCAGTACTTC | CAISESLTSGSSYEQYF
many | TRBJ1-2 | TRBV12-3/TRBV12-4 | TRBD1 | TGTGCCAGCACCCGACAGGGGGGGCTTCGGGGCTACACCTTC | CASTRQGGLRGYTF
few | TRBJ2-7 | TRBV6-1 | - | TGTGCCAGCAGTGAATTTCCGGGCGAGCAGTACTTC | CASSEFPGEQYF
- | TRBJ1-5 | TRBV20-1 | - | TGCAGTGCTAGAGATCCCAGGGGATATGGTCAGCCCCAGCATTTT | CSARDPRGYGQPQHF
- | TRBJ1-1 | TRBV28 | - | TGTGCCAGCGTGGACCCTTGGGGGCGTGCGAACACTGAAGCTTTCTTT | CASVDPWGRANTEAFF
many | TRBJ2-7 | TRBV7-2 | - | TGTGCCAGCAGCGCATGGGGGACCCGGTTAAACGAGCAGTACTTC | CASSAWGTRLNEQYF
many | TRBJ2-7 | TRBV7-2 | TRBD1 | TGTGCCAGCAGCTTTCGGACAGGGGGGTACGAGCAGTACTTC | CASSFRTGGYEQYF
few | TRBJ2-7 | TRBV5-6 | TRBD1 | TGTGCCAGCAGCTTGGACAGGGGGGTAAGGTTGGCCTACGAGCAGTACTTC | CASSLDRGVRLAYEQYF
- | TRBJ2-5 | TRBV7-2 | - | TGTGCCAGCAGCTTAGGGTACCGCAGGGAGTATCAAGAGACCCTGTACTTC | CASSLGYRREYQETLYF
many | TRBJ2-2 | TRBV30 | - | TGTGCCTGGAACGACAGGACCGGGGAGCTGTTTTTT | CAWNDRTGELFF
- | TRBJ1-6 | TRBV28 | - | TGTGCCAGCACCCCGGGATCGCTCGACACTTCACCCCTCCACTTT | CASTPGSLDTSPLHF
- | TRBJ2-2 | TRBV7-9 | - | TGTGCCAGCAGTTTGAACCTGGGATACACCGGGGAGCTGTTTTTT | CASSLNLGYTGELFF
many | TRBJ1-4 | TRBV28 | - | TGTGCCAGCAGTTTGGGCAGTGGGCGTGAAAAACTGTTTTTT | CASSLGSGREKLFF
- | TRBJ1-1 | TRBV12-3/TRBV12-4 | TRBD1 | TGTGCCAGCAGTTTAGTAACAGGGGGCCCGGCTGAAGCTTTCTTT | CASSLVTGGPAEAFF
- | TRBJ2-3 | TRBV7-2 | TRBD2 | TGTGCCAGCAGCCCCCAGCGGGGGGGCCCAGATACGCAGTATTTT | CASSPQRGGPDTQYF